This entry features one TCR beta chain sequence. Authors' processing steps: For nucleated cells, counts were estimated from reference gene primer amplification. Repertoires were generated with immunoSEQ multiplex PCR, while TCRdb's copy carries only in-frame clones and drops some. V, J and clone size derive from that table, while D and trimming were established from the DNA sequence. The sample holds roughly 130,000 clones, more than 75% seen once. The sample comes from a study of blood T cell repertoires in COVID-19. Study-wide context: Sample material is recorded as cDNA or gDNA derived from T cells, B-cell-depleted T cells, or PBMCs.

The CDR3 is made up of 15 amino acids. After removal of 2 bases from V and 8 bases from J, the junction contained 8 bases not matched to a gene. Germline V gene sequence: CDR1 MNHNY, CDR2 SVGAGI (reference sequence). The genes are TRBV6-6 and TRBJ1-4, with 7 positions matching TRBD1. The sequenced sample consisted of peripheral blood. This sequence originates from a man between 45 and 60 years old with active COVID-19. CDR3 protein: CASSYTDRVGEKLFF. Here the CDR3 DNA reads TGTGCCAGCAGTTACACCGACAGGGTAGGGGAAAAACTGTTTTTT.